This is a list of T cell receptor beta chains from one sample in a study of blood T cell repertoires in COVID-19. Measured with immunoSEQ multiplex PCR; TCRdb has only the in-frame clones, and not every one. The sample holds just under 55,000 clones, 90% seen once. The sequencing input was peripheral blood. These receptors were obtained from a man aged 50 to 59 with acute or convalescent COVID-19. Both conserved end residues are part of each CDR3. The D gene is left open where the match is weak. Clone size, where shown, is once, few, many, or a class for clones that have expanded.

clone size	V gene	J gene	D gene	CDR3 DNA	CDR3 protein
.	TRBV7-9	TRBJ1-4	.	TGTGCCAGCAGCCAACACGAAGGGAGTGAAAAACTGTTTTTT	CASSQHEGSEKLFF
.	TRBV2	TRBJ2-7	TRBD2	TGTGCCAGCACCACCGTTCCGGGACTAGCGGGAATCAGCTCCTACGAGCAGTACTTC	CASTTVPGLAGISSYEQYF
few	TRBV14	TRBJ2-7	TRBD1	TGTGCCAGCAGCTCCCGACAGGGAAGCTCCTACGAGCAGTACTTC	CASSSRQGSSYEQYF
few	TRBV7-8	TRBJ2-7	TRBD2	TGTGCCAGCAGCTCGGAACTAGCGGGGGCCTACGAGCAGTACTTC	CASSSELAGAYEQYF
few	TRBV28	TRBJ1-2	TRBD1	TGTGCCAGCAGTCCCGGGACAGGGGGAACCTATGGCTACACCTTC	CASSPGTGGTYGYTF
.	TRBV30	TRBJ2-7	TRBD1	TGTGCCTGGAGCAGACCGACAGGGCGCTCCTACGAGCAGTACTTC	CAWSRPTGRSYEQYF
.	TRBV6-1	TRBJ1-6	TRBD1	TGTGCCAGCAGTGCAATTCCGGGACAGGGGGATTCACCCCTCCACTTT	CASSAIPGQGDSPLHF
.	TRBV19	TRBJ1-5	.	TGTGCCAGTAACCAGGGTAATCAGCCCCAGCATTTT	CASNQGNQPQHF
.	TRBV11-3	TRBJ2-3	TRBD2	TGTGCCAGCAGGGTTAGCGGGAGCTATACGCAGTATTTT	CASRVSGSYTQYF
.	TRBV6-2/TRBV6-3	TRBJ1-5	.	TGTGCCAGCAGCCCCCGGGGTTTTGGCGGGAATCAGCCCCAGCATTTT	CASSPRGFGGNQPQHF
.	TRBV7-9	TRBJ2-1	TRBD2	TGTGCCAGCAGCCTATGGACTAGCGGTAACTACAATGAGCAGTTCTTC	CASSLWTSGNYNEQFF
.	TRBV7-2	TRBJ2-7	.	TGTGCCAGCAGGATTACTTACCACTCCTACGAGCAGTACTTC	CASRITYHSYEQYF
.	TRBV5-4	TRBJ1-2	TRBD1	TGTGCCAGCAGCGCCGACAGGGGAGGTTTGAATGGCTACACCTTC	CASSADRGGLNGYTF
.	TRBV7-9	TRBJ1-6	.	TGTGCCAGCAGACCCCCGGAGGGACGGCTCCACTTT	CASRPPEGRLHF
.	TRBV19	TRBJ2-5	TRBD2	TGTGCCAGTAGTCCTAGCGGGAGCTGGGAGACCCAGTACTTC	CASSPSGSWETQYF
once	TRBV19	TRBJ2-2	TRBD1	TGTGCCAGTAGTAGCCCGGGGACAGTCGCCGGGGAGCTGTTTTTT	CASSSPGTVAGELFF
.	TRBV28	TRBJ1-1	TRBD1	TGTGCCAGCAGTTTATGGACAGGGGTCGAAGCTTTCTTT	CASSLWTGVEAFF
.	TRBV7-9	TRBJ2-3	.	TGTGCCAGCACCCCGACTAGCACAGATACGCAGTATTTT	CASTPTSTDTQYF
few	TRBV19	TRBJ2-7	.	TGTGCCAGTAGTATAGAACATTCGGGGGTCTACGAGCAGTACTTC	CASSIEHSGVYEQYF
once	TRBV5-1	TRBJ1-1	.	TGCGCCAGCAGCCCGAGCACCGGGATCCGGTACACTGAAGCTTTCTTT	CASSPSTGIRYTEAFF
.	TRBV19	TRBJ2-7	TRBD1	TGTGCCAGTAGTATCCTACAGGGGGCTTTGTACGAGCAGTACTTC	CASSILQGALYEQYF
.	TRBV23-1	TRBJ2-5	.	TGCGCCAGCAGTCATTTTCAAGACCCCCTCATAGGGGGACCAAAGGGGGAGACCCAGTACTTC	CASSHFQDPLIGGPKGETQYF
.	TRBV7-2	TRBJ1-1	.	TGTGCCAGCAGCTTCTCGGGGCGGGGCACTGAAGCTTTCTTT	CASSFSGRGTEAFF
.	TRBV6-5	TRBJ2-7	.	TGTGCCAGCACTGGAGGGAGGTACGAGCAGTACTTC	CASTGGRYEQYF
.	TRBV6-5	TRBJ2-5	TRBD1	TGTGCCAGCAGTTACACAGGGGGCAGGGGTGAGACCCAGTACTTC	CASSYTGGRGETQYF
few	TRBV11-3	TRBJ1-1	.	TGTGCCAGCAGCCTACGACAGGCCGGGACCTTCGGTAGGAACACTGAAGCTTTCTTT	CASSLRQAGTFGRNTEAFF
.	TRBV11-2	TRBJ1-2	.	TGTGCCAGCAGCTTCGGAGGGAGCCGTGGCTACACCTTC	CASSFGGSRGYTF
.	TRBV18	TRBJ2-2	.	TGTGCCAGCTCACCACCAGTGGGAGCGGACACCGGGGAGCTGTTTTTT	CASSPPVGADTGELFF
.	TRBV6-5	TRBJ2-7	TRBD1	TGTGCCAGGGACAGGGAGGCCGAGCAGTACTTC	CARDREAEQYF
.	TRBV18	TRBJ1-4	TRBD1	TGTGCCAGCTCACCTCCGACAGGGAATAAGGAAAAACTGTTTTTT	CASSPPTGNKEKLFF
.	TRBV5-1	TRBJ2-3	.	TGCGCCAGTCGACAGGATTTATCTAGCACAGATACGCAGTATTTT	CASRQDLSSTDTQYF
.	TRBV6-2/TRBV6-3	TRBJ1-2	.	TGTGCCAGCAGTTACTCCGGCCTGGGAGACACCTTC	CASSYSGLGDTF
.	TRBV7-8	TRBJ2-7	TRBD2	TGTGCCAGCAGCCACCACGGACTAGACAGTCGGCAGTACTTC	CASSHHGLDSRQYF
.	TRBV27	TRBJ2-2	.	TGTGCCAGCAGTTTCGAGATGGCCGGGGAGCTGTTTTTT	CASSFEMAGELFF
.	TRBV5-6	TRBJ2-3	TRBD1	TGTGCCAGCAGCTCCCTAAGGGACAGGCCTTCCAATACGCAGTATTTT	CASSSLRDRPSNTQYF
.	TRBV11-2	TRBJ1-3	.	TGTGCCAGCAGCCCAATTAAGGGGGACTCTGGAAACACCATATATTTT	CASSPIKGDSGNTIYF
.	TRBV7-9	TRBJ1-2	TRBD1	TGTGCCAGCAGCGGAGGGGGCAGGGTGGATGGCTACACCTTC	CASSGGGRVDGYTF
.	TRBV18	TRBJ2-7	TRBD2	TGTGCCAGCTCACTTACTAGCGATTCCTACGAGCAGTACTTC	CASSLTSDSYEQYF
.	TRBV7-2	TRBJ2-7	.	TGTGCCAGCAGCTCCCGCAGTCCCCAGGGTTCCTACGAGCAGTACTTC	CASSSRSPQGSYEQYF
.	TRBV10-3	TRBJ1-2	.	TGTGCCACGGGGTCTAACCGTGGCTACACCTTC	CATGSNRGYTF
.	TRBV5-1	TRBJ2-4	TRBD2	TGCGCCAGCAGCTGGGAGGGACGGTTAGCCAAAAACATTCAGTACTTC	CASSWEGRLAKNIQYF
.	TRBV4-1	TRBJ1-2	.	TGCGCCAGCAGCCAGGGGGGATTTGGTGGCTATGGCTACACCTTC	CASSQGGFGGYGYTF
.	TRBV11-2	TRBJ2-3	TRBD2	TGTGCCAGCAGCCGACTAGCGGGAGTGGGGGGTACGCAGTATTTT	CASSRLAGVGGTQYF
.	TRBV4-3	TRBJ1-3	TRBD1	TGCGCCAGCAGCCGAGACAGGGGAACTGGAAACACCATATATTTT	CASSRDRGTGNTIYF
.	TRBV28	TRBJ2-7	.	TGTGCCAGCAGTAGCTTCGCGGGCGCCTACGAGCAGTACTTC	CASSSFAGAYEQYF
.	TRBV2	TRBJ2-2	TRBD1	TGTGCCAGCAGCCGGGACAGGCGCGCCGGGGAGCTGTTTTTT	CASSRDRRAGELFF
.	TRBV5-4	TRBJ1-6	.	TGTGCCAGCAGCTCCCAGCAGGGAGGGAATTCACCCCTCCACTTT	CASSSQQGGNSPLHF
.	TRBV28	TRBJ2-3	.	TGTGCCAGCAGTTACCCTCAGGGAAGAGCAGATACGCAGTATTTT	CASSYPQGRADTQYF
.	TRBV19	TRBJ1-2	TRBD1	TGTGCCAGTAGTATACAGTGGGACAGCTATGGCTACACCTTC	CASSIQWDSYGYTF
once	TRBV10-2	TRBJ2-7	TRBD2	TGCGCCAGCAGAGGACTAGCTCTCTCCTACGAGCAGTACTTC	CASRGLALSYEQYF
.	TRBV7-9	TRBJ2-7	TRBD1	TGTGCCAGCAGCTTAGAGCCAGGGGGCAGGGAGCAGTACTTC	CASSLEPGGREQYF
.	TRBV2	TRBJ2-1	.	TGTGCCAGCAGTTACAGGAATTACAATGAGCAGTTCTTC	CASSYRNYNEQFF
.	TRBV7-9	TRBJ2-2	TRBD2	TGTGCCACCCATAAAGCGGGGATCACCGGGGAGCTGTTTTTT	CATHKAGITGELFF
.	TRBV6-2/TRBV6-3	TRBJ1-1	.	TGTGCCAGCAGTCTTAGTTTTACTGAAGCTTTCTTT	CASSLSFTEAFF
.	TRBV4-3	TRBJ2-2	TRBD2	TGCGCCAGCAGCCTCCTCGCCACCCGTCTAGCGGGGTCCACCGGGGAGCTGTTTTTT	CASSLLATRLAGSTGELFF
.	TRBV7-6	TRBJ2-6	.	TGTGCCAGCAGCTTAGGCTGGGCCTCTGGGGCCAACGTCCTGACTTTC	CASSLGWASGANVLTF
.	TRBV4-2	TRBJ1-6	TRBD1	TGTGCCAGCAGCCGGGGGGCAGGGGGAAATAATTCACCCCTCCACTTT	CASSRGAGGNNSPLHF
.	TRBV19	TRBJ1-2	.	TGTGCCAGTAGTCTTTCCAGGTGGCATACCTCCTTC	CASSLSRWHTSF